This T cell receptor (beta chain) was retrieved from a study of blood T cell repertoires in COVID-19. Study overall: The United States, Italy and Spain provided the acute and convalescent COVID-19 samples.

Seattle patient enrollment occurred during active infection, with longitudinal follow-up thereafter. Per the study methods: Using reference gene primer amplification, nucleated cell counts were estimated. TCRdb's copy holds only in-frame clones and misses some; the assay was immunoSEQ multiplex PCR. V, J and clone size derive from that table, while D and trimming were established from the DNA sequence. The profile shows around 360,000 clones, approximately 87% of them singletons. V lost 4 bases and J lost 7, with 17 bases in between. The germline gives CDR1 SGHRS, CDR2 YFSETQ. The CDR3 is 15 amino acids.

This sequence originates from a woman aged 25 to 45 with COVID-19, enrolled during active disease. The source material was peripheral blood. V gene TRBV5-1 combines with J gene TRBJ1-4; possibly TRBD1 for D (5 bases). CDR3: CASSDQGSGGEKLFF. The CDR3 DNA reads TGCGCCAGCAGCGACCAGGGAAGCGGGGGTGAAAAACTGTTTTTT.